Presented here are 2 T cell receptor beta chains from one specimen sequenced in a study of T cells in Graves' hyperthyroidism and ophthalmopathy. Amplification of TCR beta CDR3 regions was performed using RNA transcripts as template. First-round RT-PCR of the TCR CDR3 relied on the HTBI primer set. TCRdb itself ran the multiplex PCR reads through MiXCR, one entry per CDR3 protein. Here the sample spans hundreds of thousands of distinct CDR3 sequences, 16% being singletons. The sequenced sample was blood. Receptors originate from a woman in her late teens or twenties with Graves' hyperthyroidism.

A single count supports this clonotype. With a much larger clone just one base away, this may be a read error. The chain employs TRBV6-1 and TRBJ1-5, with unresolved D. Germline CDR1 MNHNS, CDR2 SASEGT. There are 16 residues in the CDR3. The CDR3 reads CASGEAQYQANQPQHF. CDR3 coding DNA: TGTGCCAGCGGTGAAGCCCAGTACCAGGCCAATCAGCCCCAGCATTTT.

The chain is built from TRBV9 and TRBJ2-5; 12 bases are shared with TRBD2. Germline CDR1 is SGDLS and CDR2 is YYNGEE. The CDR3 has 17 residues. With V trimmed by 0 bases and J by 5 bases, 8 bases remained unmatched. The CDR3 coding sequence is TGTGCCAGCAGCGTAGCGCCTAGCGGGGGGGTCTTGGAGACCCAGTACTTC. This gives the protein CASSVAPSGGVLETQYF.